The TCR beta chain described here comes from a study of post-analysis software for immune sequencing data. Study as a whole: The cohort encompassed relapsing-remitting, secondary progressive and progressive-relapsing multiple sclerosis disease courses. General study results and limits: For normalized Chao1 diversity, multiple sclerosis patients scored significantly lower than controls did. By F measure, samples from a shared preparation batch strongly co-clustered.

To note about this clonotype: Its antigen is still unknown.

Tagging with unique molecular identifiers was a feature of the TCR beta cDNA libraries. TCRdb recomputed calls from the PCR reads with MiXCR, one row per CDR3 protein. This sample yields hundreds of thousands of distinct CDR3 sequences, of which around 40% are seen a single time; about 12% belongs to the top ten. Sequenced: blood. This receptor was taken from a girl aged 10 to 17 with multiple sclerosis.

The CDR3 reads CASSITGLAGADYYNEQFF. Written as DNA, the CDR3 is TGTGCCAGCTCAATTACGGGACTAGCGGGAGCCGACTACTACAATGAGCAGTTCTTC. The chain carries TRBV18 and TRBJ2-1; 14 bases are a match to TRBD2. Germline CDR1 is KGHSH and CDR2 is LQKENI. V shed 5 bases, J shed 3 bases, and the junction held 12 bases outside the gene matches. The CDR3 length is 19 residues. Full variable domain (outside the CDR3, taken from reference TRBV18 and TRBJ2-1): NAGVMQNPRHLVRRRGQEARLRCSPMKGHSHVYWYRQLPEEGLKFMVYLQKENIIDESGMPKERFSAEFPKEGPSILRIQQVVRGDSAAYFCASSITGLAGADYYNEQFFGPGTRLTVL.